The sequence of this T cell receptor beta chain was determined in a study of post-analysis software for immune sequencing data (dated by TCRdb to between 2014 and 2016). With regard to the full study: Relapsing-remitting, secondary progressive and progressive-relapsing multiple sclerosis were recorded as disease courses, and subtype annotation was lacking for some patients. Patient repertoires were compared against 10 to 12 previously published healthy control repertoires from donors aged about 6 to 26 years. A subset of samples was prepared in parallel using single-end sample barcoding, then pooled and co-amplified after Illumina adapter ligation.

The germline V gene specifies SGDLS as CDR1 and YYNGEE as CDR2. V loses 3 bases of germline sequence and J loses 5 bases, and the interval between the two ends is 12 bases. The CDR3 has 14 amino acids, counting the end cysteine and phenylalanine. Only the CDR3 DNA is retained, 42 bases long and in frame from the first base. The library came from PCR. These reads were obtained on an Illumina HiSeq 2500. To reduce PCR and sequencing biases, unique molecular identifiers were built into the TCR beta cDNA libraries. Some 500,000 cDNA molecules were obtained for every 1 to 10 million input T cells, so each molecule roughly corresponded to one T cell. The patient libraries were prepared and sequenced using the same protocol as the earlier healthy control dataset. Samples belonging to the same batch were prepared together, multiplexed and sequenced on a shared HiSeq lane. Under the source paper's analysis protocol: MIGEC handled the raw barcoded reads, throwing out single-read molecular identifier groups before consensus assembly and CDR3 extraction. VDJtools was used for post-analysis of the clonotype tables, and diversity was normalized by down-sampling every dataset to the size of the smallest sample. In repertoire overlap clustering, CDR3 amino acid sequences, but not nucleotide sequences, were matched to correct batch-related cross-sample contamination. Starting from the raw public reads, TCRdb applied fastp trimming at Q25, assembled clones with MiXCR and retained in-frame beta chains. Merged by CDR3 protein, the rows form single entries marked with the most common genes and DNA. It is TCRdb's table, rather than the study itself, that gives the V and J calls and clone size. The sample table contains about half a million distinct CDR3 sequences; only one count was recorded for approximately 34% of them. The top ten hold approximately 6% of the sample.

Summary of the overall study and its limitations: Multiple sclerosis patients had significantly lower normalized Chao1 diversity than controls, a result that suggests substantial peripheral T-cell clonal expansion. The control group was slightly older than the multiple sclerosis patient group. Patients showed significantly higher frequencies than controls for a handful of TRBV segments, among them TRBV5-6, TRBV5-1 and TRBV20-1. Direct clustering with F measure showed strong co-clustering of samples prepared in the same batch, prompting a batch-effect correction.

To demonstrate the VDJtools post-analysis software, the study profiled TCR beta repertoires from the peripheral blood of 10 to 15 young patients with multiple sclerosis. The patients with multiple sclerosis were children and adolescents between roughly 6 and 17 years of age. This clonotype was detected only a few times. Its antigen specificity is not known. One base away there is no much larger clone; base qualities are not given. The source material was blood. The sequence links TRBV9 to TRBJ2-1, and TRBD1 may be the D gene, going by 6 matching bases. The sequence derives from a girl between 2 and 17 years old with multiple sclerosis. The DNA is TGTGCCAGCAGCGCGCGGTACAGGGACAATGAGCAGTTCTTC. It is translated as CASSARYRDNEQFF.